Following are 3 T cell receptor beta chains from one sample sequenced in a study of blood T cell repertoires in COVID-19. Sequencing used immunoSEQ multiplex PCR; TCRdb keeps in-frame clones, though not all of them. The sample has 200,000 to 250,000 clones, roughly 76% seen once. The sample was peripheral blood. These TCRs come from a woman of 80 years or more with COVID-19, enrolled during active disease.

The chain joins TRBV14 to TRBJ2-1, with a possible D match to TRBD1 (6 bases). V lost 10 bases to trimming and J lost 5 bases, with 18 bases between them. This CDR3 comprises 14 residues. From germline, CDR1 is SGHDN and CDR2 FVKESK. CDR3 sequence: CATGARGINNEQFF. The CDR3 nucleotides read TGTGCCACCGGGGCTAGGGGGATTAACAATGAGCAGTTCTTC.

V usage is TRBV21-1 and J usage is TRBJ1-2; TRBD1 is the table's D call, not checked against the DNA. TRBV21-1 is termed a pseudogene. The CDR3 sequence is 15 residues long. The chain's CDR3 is CASSNLLGQGDGYTF. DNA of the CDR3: TGTGCCAGCAGCAATCTATTGGGACAGGGAGATGGCTACACCTTC.

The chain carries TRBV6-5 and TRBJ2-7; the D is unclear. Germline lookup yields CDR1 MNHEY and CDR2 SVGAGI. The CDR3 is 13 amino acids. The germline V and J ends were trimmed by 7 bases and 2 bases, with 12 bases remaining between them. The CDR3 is CASTNVRTYEQYF. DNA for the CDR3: TGTGCCAGCACCAACGTCAGAACCTACGAGCAGTACTTC.